These T cell receptor beta chains were read from a single sample in a study of blood T cell repertoires in COVID-19. Using immunoSEQ multiplex PCR, the repertoire was profiled, and TCRdb retains in-frame clones only, with some absent. This table has under 200,000 clones, more than 75% appearing once. Specimen: peripheral blood. The receptors stem from a man in his fifties or sixties with COVID-19, enrolled during active disease. CDR3s leave out the opening cysteine and the closing phenylalanine or tryptophan.

j_call v_call cdr3_aa
TRBJ2-7 TRBV10-3 AIGGDRGHGEQY
TRBJ1-1 TRBV29-1 SVLFMTGMNTEAF
TRBJ2-3 TRBV7-9 ASSPRTSGTDTQY
TRBJ1-5 TRBV11-2 ASSLTDSNQPQH
TRBJ2-7 TRBV7-2 ASSRRGDEQY
TRBJ1-4 TRBV3-1/TRBV3-2 ASSERRANEKLF
TRBJ2-7 TRBV14 ASSPSPGRSYEQY
TRBJ2-1 TRBV9 ASSPGAGTSEFDEQF
TRBJ1-2 TRBV5-4 ASTTDRGYGYT
TRBJ2-2 TRBV4-1 ASSQGGLAGVGTGELF
TRBJ1-5 TRBV6-1 ASSDTRYSNQPQH
TRBJ1-2 TRBV18 ASSPGDNTNYGYT
TRBJ1-1 TRBV7-9 ASSLSGMNTEAF
TRBJ2-3 TRBV4-1 ASSQETLAGLVVGTDTQY
TRBJ1-1 TRBV28 ASSPWGQGNTEAF
TRBJ2-7 TRBV24-1 ATSEGTSGKSSYEQY
TRBJ1-5 TRBV19 ASSIGQGRGNQPQH
TRBJ2-1 TRBV14 ASSQVSGSSYNEQF
TRBJ2-5 TRBV5-4 ASSLVRLAGEETQY
TRBJ2-3 TRBV5-6 ASSSPEGGSGTDTQY
TRBJ2-1 TRBV12-5 ASGTGATYNEQF
TRBJ1-2 TRBV5-1 ASSETGFYGYT
TRBJ1-5 TRBV20-1 SASSRDGKPQH
TRBJ1-1 TRBV18 ASSPGDRGQVNTEAF
TRBJ2-6 TRBV9 ASSGRHNSGANVLT
TRBJ1-4 TRBV13 ASSLKGGSNEKLF
TRBJ1-1 TRBV7-9 ASSFRTGGKNTEAF
TRBJ2-3 TRBV6-2/TRBV6-3 ASSPRLRLAGDLTDTQY
TRBJ2-1 TRBV3-1/TRBV3-2 ASSLGLAGANEQF
TRBJ2-7 TRBV18 ASSPKLAGVLDEQY
TRBJ1-4 TRBV4-1 ASSRDRDSRNEKLF
TRBJ1-3 TRBV7-8 ASSLVPGGNTIY
TRBJ1-3 TRBV6-5 ASRQGGGNTIY
TRBJ2-1 TRBV19 ASSINPVEGYNEQF
TRBJ2-1 TRBV19 ASSIGKGTGDMKQF
TRBJ2-7 TRBV7-9 ASSSGLTPHEQY
TRBJ1-2 TRBV6-2/TRBV6-3 ASSQDQGGYGYT
TRBJ1-5 TRBV27 ASSVGGEYQPQH
TRBJ1-3 TRBV18 ASSSDRVDGNTIY
TRBJ2-1 TRBV11-3 ASSLNRDEQF
TRBJ1-5 TRBV6-5 ASSSANRGNQPQH
TRBJ1-1 TRBV18 ASSPIKGQRRNTEAF
TRBJ1-1 TRBV5-6 ASSLGQGGTEAF
TRBJ2-7 TRBV7-3 ASSPGQGNFYEQY
TRBJ2-7 TRBV6-6 ASSYTRAGSYEQY
TRBJ1-2 TRBV30 AWSAPIGTGGYGYT
TRBJ1-1 TRBV28 ASSPPTDRNEAF
TRBJ1-1 TRBV25-1 ASSGSGLAF
TRBJ2-1 TRBV30 AWSAGLYNEQF
TRBJ1-2 TRBV18 ASSPDRDHGYT
TRBJ1-1 TRBV12-3/TRBV12-4 ASSLALDSEAF
TRBJ1-6 TRBV30 AWSFTGYESPLH
TRBJ2-5 TRBV28 ASSHGLLHLKETQY
TRBJ2-7 TRBV25-1 ASSEGVAGVYEQY
TRBJ1-1 TRBV7-2 ASSLGTGGAGTEAF
TRBJ2-3 TRBV11-2 ASSFLSGVGQY
TRBJ1-2 TRBV18 ASSPPYNYGYT
TRBJ2-7 TRBV4-2 ASGLATSGYEQY
TRBJ2-7 TRBV7-9 AVNSYSYEQY